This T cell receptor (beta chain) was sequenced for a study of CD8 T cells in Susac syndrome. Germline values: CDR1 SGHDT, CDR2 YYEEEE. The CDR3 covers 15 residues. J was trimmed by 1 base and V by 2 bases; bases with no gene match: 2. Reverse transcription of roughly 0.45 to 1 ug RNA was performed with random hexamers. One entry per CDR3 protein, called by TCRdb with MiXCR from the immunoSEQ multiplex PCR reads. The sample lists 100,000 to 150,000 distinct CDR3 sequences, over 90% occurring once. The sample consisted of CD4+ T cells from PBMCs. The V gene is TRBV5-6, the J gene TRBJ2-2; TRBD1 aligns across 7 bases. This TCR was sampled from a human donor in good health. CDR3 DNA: TGTGCCAGCAGCTTTTGGACAGGGAACACCGGGGAGCTGTTTTTT. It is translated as CASSFWTGNTGELFF.